Sequencing of this T cell receptor (beta chain) was carried out in a study of tumor and adjacent non-tumor tissue in lung cancer. Overall study: Patients were aged roughly 31 to 76, some 10 men and roughly 5 women, stage I to III. Regarding the study as a whole: Top 100 clones took a larger repertoire share in normal lung. Higher tumor TCR diversity was associated with shorter survival.

The template was RNA from unsorted bulk tissue. This clonotype has a single count. Its antigen is not known. CDR3 length: 16 amino acids. Trimming left V 2 bases short and J 8 bases short, with 22 bases between. TCRbeta libraries were built with three rounds of nested PCR, modified from ARM-PCR. MiXCR was run by TCRdb on the multiplex PCR reads, yielding one entry per CDR3 protein. The repertoire holds about 200,000 distinct CDR3 sequences, with 60% to 75% as singletons. The chain combines TRBV12-3 or TRBV12-4 with TRBJ2-7; the D gene is possibly TRBD2 (5 bases). Sequenced: lung tumor tissue. The sequence was collected from a man aged 55-75 years with non-small cell lung cancer. The CDR3 sequence is CASSLFFGRGRNKQYF. DNA for the CDR3: TGTGCCAGCAGTTTATTTTTCGGACGGGGTAGGAACAAGCAGTACTTC.